This passage covers 17 T cell receptor beta chains from one sample sequenced in a study of siplizumab effects on memory and regulatory T cells. The assay was immunoSEQ multiplex PCR, and TCRdb's table has in-frame clones only and misses some. The sample holds around 120,000 clones, 94% seen once. The sequenced material came from non-Treg CD4+ T cells sorted from blood. These TCRs come from a human donor in good health.

V gene TRBV9 combines with J gene TRBJ2-3; 10 nucleotides line up with TRBD2. Looked up from germline, CDR1 is SGDLS and CDR2 is YYNGEE. The junction had 7 bases not matched to a gene; V was cut back by 7 bases and J by 2 bases. There are 15 residues in the CDR3. The CDR3 spells CASGIAGGLTDTQYF. In nucleotides, the CDR3 is TGTGCCAGCGGGATAGCGGGGGGTCTCACAGATACGCAGTATTTT.

The chain recombines TRBV27 with TRBJ1-5; TRBD1 is a possible D gene (5 bases). The length of the CDR3 is 14 residues. Germline CDR1 reads MNHEY; CDR2 reads SMNVEV (reference sequence). V shed 5 bases and J shed 7 bases, with 15 bases lying between them. Here the CDR3 reads CASSDLGARQPQHF. The CDR3 coding sequence is TGTGCCAGCAGTGACTTAGGGGCGCGGCAGCCCCAGCATTTT.

This rearrangement joins TRBV19 to TRBJ1-5; TRBD1 is a possible D gene (5 bases). V was shortened by 0 bases and J by 1 base, with 13 bases between the two germline ends. The CDR3 is 17 residues long. Germline V CDR1 and CDR2: LNHDA, SQIVND (reference sequence). CDR3 nucleotides: TGTGCCAGTAGTATAGATCGGGGGGGAGGAAGCAATCAGCCCCAGCATTTT. Residues: CASSIDRGGGSNQPQHF.

The rearrangement links TRBV7-3 to TRBJ1-1, with D perhaps matching TRBD1 (5 bases). The CDR3 contains 13 residues. V lost 5 bases and J lost 1, with 8 bases in between. CDR1 is SGHTA and CDR2 is FQGTGA in the germline V gene. The CDR3 DNA is TGTGCCAGCAGCCTTACAGGGAACACTGAAGCTTTCTTT. The encoded protein is CASSLTGNTEAFF.

The J gene is TRBJ2-5, the V gene TRBV5-1, with 11 nucleotides matching TRBD2. The CDR3 runs to 14 residues. CDR1 and CDR2 (germline): SGHRS, YFSETQ. The V segment lost 3 bases and the J segment 7 bases; nucleotides outside the gene matches: 5. The DNA of the CDR3 is TGCGCCAGCAGCTCGCTAGCGGGAGGAGGGACCCAGTACTTC. Protein product: CASSSLAGGGTQYF.

J is TRBJ2-1 and V is TRBV11-2, with a possible D match to TRBD2 (5 bases). The CDR3 contains 15 residues. V was cut by 3 bases and J by 1 base, with 10 bases left in between. CDR1 is SGHAT and CDR2 is FQNNGV in the germline V gene. CDR3 sequence reads: CASSLDRGSYNEQFF. The DNA for the CDR3 is TGTGCCAGCAGCTTGGACCGCGGGTCCTACAATGAGCAGTTCTTC.

V and J are TRBV13 and TRBJ1-2; 9 positions match TRBD1. The germline CDR1 and CDR2 sequences are PRHDT and FYEKMQ (reference sequence). The CDR3 is 14 amino acids. V trimming: 5 bases; J trimming: 2 bases; junction bases outside the gene matches: 3. The CDR3 DNA is TGTGCCAGCAGCAAGGACAGGGGAAACTATGGCTACACCTTC. Translated: CASSKDRGNYGYTF. Full variable domain (rest looked up from reference TRBV13 and TRBJ1-2): AAGVIQSPRHLIKEKRETATLKCYPIPRHDTVYWYQQGPGQDPQFLISFYEKMQSDKGSIPDRFSAQQFSDYHSELNMSSLELGDSALYFCASSKDRGNYGYTFGSGTRLTVV.

The J gene is TRBJ2-1, the V gene TRBV11-2, with 7 bases that match TRBD2. The CDR3 is 16 amino acids. V lost 4 bases to trimming and J lost 6 bases; unmatched junction nucleotides: 12. Looked up from germline, CDR1 is SGHAT and CDR2 is FQNNGV. The CDR3 protein is CASSSIGAGVTNEQFF. CDR3 bases: TGTGCCAGCAGCTCGATCGGGGCGGGAGTAACCAATGAGCAGTTCTTC.

The chain combines TRBV7-9 with TRBJ2-2; maybe TRBD2 (6 bases). This CDR3 has 15 residues. V was shortened by 3 bases and J by 3 bases, with 11 bases between the two germline ends. CDR1 and CDR2 (germline): SEHNR, FQNEAQ (reference sequence). CDR3 sequence (DNA): TGTGCCAGCAGCTTCGGTGGCGGGGACACCGGGGAGCTGTTTTTT. It codes for CASSFGGGDTGELFF.

The chain has TRBV7-9 and TRBJ2-7; D might be TRBD1 (5 bases). CDR3 length equals 15 residues. The ends were cut back, 3 bases at V and 2 bases at J, with 14 bases in the middle. CDR1 SEHNR and CDR2 FQNEAQ come from the germline V gene (reference sequence). As DNA, the CDR3 is TGTGCCAGCAGCTTCGGCCAGGACATAGCCTACGAGCAGTACTTC. Its protein product is CASSFGQDIAYEQYF.

V and J are TRBV27 and TRBJ2-1; 9 bases fit TRBD2. Germline CDR1 MNHEY, CDR2 SMNVEV (reference sequence). The CDR3 is made up of 16 amino acids. V dropped 3 bases and J dropped 4; count of bases not matched to a gene: 7. This CDR3 is CASSFLSGGDYNEQFF. CDR3 DNA sequence: TGTGCCAGCAGTTTCCTTAGCGGGGGTGATTACAATGAGCAGTTCTTC.

The gene calls are TRBV19 and TRBJ2-1; 12 bases line up with TRBD2. Germline V gene lookup returns CDR1 LNHDA and CDR2 SQIVND (reference sequence). J was trimmed by 7 bases and V by 8 bases; bases with no gene match: 9. The CDR3 length is 15 residues. The CDR3 DNA reads as TGTGCCAGTCATATAGGGCTAGCGGGGGGGAATGAGCAGTTCTTC. This codes for CASHIGLAGGNEQFF.

The chain is built from TRBV7-8 and TRBJ1-1; a weak D match, TRBD1 (5 bases). This CDR3 spans 16 amino acids. The V end lost 1 base, the J end lost 5 bases, and 17 bases lay between the germline ends. Germline V lookup: CDR1 SGHVS, CDR2 FQNEAQ. The CDR3 sequence is CASSLVSGAEVTEAFF. In nucleotides, the CDR3 is TGTGCCAGCAGCTTAGTGTCTGGGGCAGAAGTTACTGAAGCTTTCTTT.

The rearrangement links TRBV4-2 to TRBJ1-1; D is unclear. Trimming took off 1 base at V and 7 bases at J, with 19 bases between the two ends. The CDR3 consists of 16 residues. In germline, CDR1 is LGHNA, CDR2 YNFKEQ. CDR3 sequence: CASSQVVSRGLNEAFF. In nucleotides, the CDR3 is TGTGCCAGCAGCCAAGTAGTTAGCCGGGGATTGAATGAAGCTTTCTTT.

The chain carries TRBV15 and TRBJ2-3, with TRBD2 matching over 8 bases. In germline, CDR1 is LNHNV, CDR2 YYDKDF (reference sequence). There are 14 residues in the CDR3. V was clipped by 0 bases and J by 9 bases; unmatched bases: 5. CDR3 in amino acids: CATSREPGRATQYF. CDR3 sequence (DNA): TGTGCCACCAGCAGAGAGCCCGGGAGGGCAACGCAGTATTTT.

In nucleotides, the CDR3 is TGTGCCAGCAGCATGGGGGCTGGGAACATTCAGTACTTC. Translated, it gives CASSMGAGNIQYF. The chain has TRBV7-2 and TRBJ2-4; D might be TRBD1 (6 bases). The CDR3 sequence is 13 residues long. From germline, CDR1 is SGHTA and CDR2 FQGNSA. V gave up 5 bases and J gave up 7 bases, with 12 bases separating them.

The rearrangement links TRBV11-2 to TRBJ2-7, with 7 positions matching TRBD2. Germline V gene data show CDR1 as SGHAT and CDR2 as FQNNGV. The CDR3 runs to 14 residues. Trimming at V came to 5 bases and at J to 4 bases, leaving 8 bases not matched to a gene. The DNA of the CDR3 is TGTGCCAGCAGCCGGGGGGAAGGGAATTACGAGCAGTACTTC. It yields the protein CASSRGEGNYEQYF. Full variable domain (rest looked up from reference TRBV11-2 and TRBJ2-7): EAGVAQSPRYKIIEKRQSVAFWCNPISGHATLYWYQQILGQGPKLLIQFQNNGVVDDSQLPKDRFSAERLKGVDSTLKIQPAKLEDSAVYLCASSRGEGNYEQYFGPGTRLTVT.